These T cell receptor beta chains were read from a single sample in a study of response to subunit inactivated influenza vaccine. TCRdb re-called the RT-PCR reads through MiXCR, storing one row per CDR3 protein. The sample consists of roughly 170,000 distinct CDR3 sequences, approximately 8.7% of them appearing once. Sequenced here: non-naive T cells sorted from PBMCs, sampled on the day of vaccination. These TCRs come from a man aged 45-60 years who received an inactivated influenza vaccine. The CDR3 runs from the conserved cysteine through the conserved F or W. Each record gives: V gene, J gene, clone size, D gene, CDR3 protein, CDR3 DNA. D genes are given only for firm matches. Rows may omit the clone size; those that give it use once, few, many or a size class.

>TRBV4-1|TRBJ1-2|few|NA
CASSQDLNTNYGYTF
TGCGCCAGCAGCCAAGATCTGAATACTAACTATGGCTACACCTTC
>TRBV27|TRBJ1-5|many|TRBD1
CASSPQGPAGNQPQHF
TGTGCCAGCAGTCCACAGGGGCCAGCGGGCAATCAGCCCCAGCATTTT
>TRBV7-2|TRBJ2-7|many|NA
CASSLAASYEQYF
TGTGCCAGCAGCTTAGCGGCGAGCTACGAGCAGTACTTC
>TRBV7-9|TRBJ1-1|many|NA
CASSFGDTEAFF
TGTGCCAGCAGCTTTGGCGACACTGAAGCTTTCTTT
>TRBV7-9|TRBJ2-3|NA|NA
CAGGGSTDTQYF
TGTGCTGGGGGCGGGAGCACAGATACGCAGTATTTT
>TRBV7-2|TRBJ1-4|many|TRBD1
CASSTDRDGKLFF
TGTGCCAGCAGCACGGACAGGGACGGAAAACTGTTTTTT
>TRBV11-2|TRBJ2-3|many|NA
CASSLGAGRSTDTQYF
TGTGCCAGCAGCTTAGGAGCTGGGCGTAGCACAGATACGCAGTATTTT
>TRBV6-1|TRBJ1-3|many|TRBD1
CASTRTGDSGNTIYF
TGTGCCAGCACCAGGACAGGCGACTCTGGAAACACCATATATTTT
>TRBV5-4|TRBJ2-1|NA|TRBD2
CASSPGGFYNEQFF
TGTGCCAGCAGCCCCGGGGGGTTCTACAATGAGCAGTTCTTC
>TRBV9|TRBJ1-2|many|NA
CASSVEVTLAYGYTF
TGTGCCAGCAGCGTAGAGGTTACGCTGGCCTATGGCTACACCTTC
>TRBV28|TRBJ2-6|many|NA
CASSRNTLSGANVLTF
TGTGCCAGCTCCCGTAATACCCTCTCTGGGGCCAACGTCCTGACTTTC
>TRBV27|TRBJ1-5|NA|TRBD1
CATAGTAFQPQHF
TGTGCCACCGCCGGGACAGCGTTTCAGCCCCAGCATTTT
>TRBV12-3/TRBV12-4|TRBJ1-1|few|NA
CASSFFSGSEAFF
TGTGCCAGCAGTTTTTTTTCGGGGTCTGAAGCTTTCTTT
>TRBV12-3/TRBV12-4|TRBJ1-3|NA|TRBD1
CASSSLQGHSGNTIYF
TGTGCCAGCAGTTCACTACAGGGGCACTCTGGAAACACCATATATTTT
>TRBV4-1|TRBJ2-7|NA|NA
CASSQGGTADKQYF
TGCGCCAGCAGCCAAGGCGGGACTGCAGATAAGCAGTACTTC
>TRBV28|TRBJ2-5|NA|NA
CASSFRQGFRKETQYF
TGTGCCAGCAGTTTCCGGCAGGGCTTCAGAAAAGAGACCCAGTACTTC
>TRBV30|TRBJ2-7|NA|TRBD2
CAWSQGPGRGYEQYF
TGTGCCTGGAGCCAAGGGCCAGGGAGGGGTTACGAGCAGTACTTC
>TRBV20-1|TRBJ2-7|many|TRBD2
CSARAASGGSYEQYF
TGCAGTGCTAGAGCGGCTAGCGGGGGTAGTTACGAGCAGTACTTC
>TRBV7-2|TRBJ2-1|many|TRBD1
CASSPDRALASEQFF
TGTGCCAGCAGCCCCGACAGGGCCTTAGCGAGTGAGCAGTTCTTC
>TRBV7-9|TRBJ1-1|many|TRBD1
CASSPRTGVTEAFF
TGTGCCAGCAGCCCCAGGACAGGGGTAACTGAAGCTTTCTTT
>TRBV5-6|TRBJ2-7|few|NA
CASSRMVGRNEQYF
TGTGCCAGCAGCAGAATGGTAGGGAGGAACGAGCAGTACTTC